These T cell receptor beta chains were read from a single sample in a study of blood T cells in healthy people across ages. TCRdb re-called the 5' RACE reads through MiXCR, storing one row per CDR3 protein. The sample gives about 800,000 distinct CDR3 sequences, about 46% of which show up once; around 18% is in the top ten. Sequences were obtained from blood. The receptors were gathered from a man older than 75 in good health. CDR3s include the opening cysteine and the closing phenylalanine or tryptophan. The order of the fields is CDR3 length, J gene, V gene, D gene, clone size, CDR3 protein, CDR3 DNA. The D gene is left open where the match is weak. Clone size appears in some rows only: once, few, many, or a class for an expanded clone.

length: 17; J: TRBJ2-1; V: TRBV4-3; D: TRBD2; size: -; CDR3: CASSQEPSGRAQNEQFF; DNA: TGCGCCAGCAGCCAAGAACCCAGCGGGAGGGCCCAAAATGAGCAGTTCTTC
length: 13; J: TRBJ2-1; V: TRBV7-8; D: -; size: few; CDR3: CASSLRTTPIQFF; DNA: TGTGCCAGCAGCTTACGGACTACCCCCATTCAGTTCTTC
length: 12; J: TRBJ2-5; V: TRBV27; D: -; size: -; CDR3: CASRGVEETQYF; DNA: TGTGCCAGCAGAGGGGTTGAAGAGACCCAGTACTTC
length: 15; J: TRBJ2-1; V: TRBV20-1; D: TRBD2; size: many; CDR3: CSARGASGVKDEQFF; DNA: TGCAGTGCTAGGGGGGCTAGCGGGGTGAAGGATGAGCAGTTCTTC
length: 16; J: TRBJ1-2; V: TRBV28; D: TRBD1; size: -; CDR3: CASSPIRTGGEGGCTF; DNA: TGTGCCAGCAGTCCGATCCGGACAGGGGGGGAAGGTGGCTGCACCTTC
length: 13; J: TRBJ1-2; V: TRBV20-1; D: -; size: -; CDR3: CSAIGGQNYGYTF; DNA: TGCAGTGCCATTGGCGGACAGAACTATGGCTACACCTTC
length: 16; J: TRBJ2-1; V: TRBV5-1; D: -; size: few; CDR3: CASSLATGRSYNEQFF; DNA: TGCGCCAGCAGCTTGGCAACAGGGCGTTCCTACAATGAGCAGTTCTTC
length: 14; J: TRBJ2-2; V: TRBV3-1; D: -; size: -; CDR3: CASSQSGKFGELFF; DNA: TGTGCCAGCAGCCAGTCAGGGAAATTCGGGGAGCTGTTTTTT
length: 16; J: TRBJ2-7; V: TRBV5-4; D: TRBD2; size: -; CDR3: CASSLLAGGLAYEQYF; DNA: TGTGCCAGCAGTCTTCTAGCGGGAGGCCTCGCCTACGAGCAGTACTTC
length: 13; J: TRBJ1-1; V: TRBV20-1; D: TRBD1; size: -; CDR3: CSALDRASTEAFF; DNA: TGCAGTGCTTTGGACAGGGCATCCACTGAAGCTTTCTTT
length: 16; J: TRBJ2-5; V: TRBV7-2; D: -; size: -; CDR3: CASSLGGTGYYHEQYF; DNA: TGTGCCAGCAGCTTAGGAGGGACTGGATACTACCATGAGCAGTACTTC
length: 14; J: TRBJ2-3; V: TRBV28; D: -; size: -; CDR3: CASSSTAAPDMQYF; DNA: TGTGCCAGCAGTTCGACCGCGGCCCCAGATATGCAGTATTTT